The rows below give T cell receptor beta chains drawn from one sample of a study of blood T cell repertoires in COVID-19. TCRdb keeps only in-frame clones here, not all; method: immunoSEQ multiplex PCR. The table includes 140,000 or so clones, more than 75% detected once. The sample consisted of peripheral blood. The origin of the receptors is a human donor in a cohort sampled during active COVID-19. Both conserved end residues are part of each CDR3. D genes are given only for firm matches. Rows may omit the clone size; those that give it use once, few, many or a size class.

J gene: TRBJ1-6
D gene: NA
clone size: NA
V gene: TRBV15
CDR3 length: 16
CDR3 protein: CATSLDPRRGNSPLHF
CDR3 DNA: TGTGCCACCAGCTTGGATCCGCGGAGGGGTAATTCACCCCTCCACTTT

J gene: TRBJ1-6
D gene: NA
clone size: NA
V gene: TRBV6-5
CDR3 length: 14
CDR3 protein: CASGGQPVNSPLHF
CDR3 DNA: TGTGCCAGCGGAGGGCAGCCCGTTAACTCACCCCTCCACTTT

J gene: TRBJ2-3
D gene: NA
clone size: NA
V gene: TRBV10-3
CDR3 length: 16
CDR3 protein: CAISESASVHAGTQYF
CDR3 DNA: TGTGCCATCAGTGAGTCGGCTAGCGTCCACGCGGGTACGCAGTATTTT

J gene: TRBJ2-1
D gene: NA
clone size: NA
V gene: TRBV9
CDR3 length: 15
CDR3 protein: CASSVGGAAWDEQFF
CDR3 DNA: TGTGCCAGCAGCGTGGGCGGGGCGGCATGGGATGAGCAGTTCTTC

J gene: TRBJ1-1
D gene: NA
clone size: NA
V gene: TRBV5-6
CDR3 length: 13
CDR3 protein: CASSRVEGSEAFF
CDR3 DNA: TGTGCCAGCAGCCGCGTGGAGGGGTCTGAAGCTTTCTTT

J gene: TRBJ2-7
D gene: TRBD1
clone size: NA
V gene: TRBV27
CDR3 length: 15
CDR3 protein: CASGQGSVFFYEQYF
CDR3 DNA: TGTGCCAGCGGACAGGGGAGTGTATTTTTCTACGAGCAGTACTTC

J gene: TRBJ2-1
D gene: NA
clone size: NA
V gene: TRBV29-1
CDR3 length: 13
CDR3 protein: CSVEAGVVNEQFF
CDR3 DNA: TGCAGCGTTGAAGCCGGGGTCGTCAATGAGCAGTTCTTC

J gene: TRBJ1-2
D gene: NA
clone size: NA
V gene: TRBV27
CDR3 length: 15
CDR3 protein: CASSFSGFGDYGYTF
CDR3 DNA: TGTGCCAGCAGTTTCTCGGGTTTCGGGGACTATGGCTACACCTTC

J gene: TRBJ2-2
D gene: TRBD1
clone size: NA
V gene: TRBV7-6
CDR3 length: 15
CDR3 protein: CASSRGTGGAGELFF
CDR3 DNA: TGTGCCAGCAGCCGTGGGACAGGGGGCGCCGGGGAGCTGTTTTTT

J gene: TRBJ2-1
D gene: NA
clone size: NA
V gene: TRBV12-3/TRBV12-4
CDR3 length: 13
CDR3 protein: CASSLSGDNEQFF
CDR3 DNA: TGTGCCAGCAGTTTATCGGGAGACAATGAGCAGTTCTTC

J gene: TRBJ2-3
D gene: NA
clone size: NA
V gene: TRBV28
CDR3 length: 15
CDR3 protein: CASSTVTPSTDTQYF
CDR3 DNA: TGTGCCAGCAGCACAGTAACCCCTAGCACAGATACGCAGTATTTT

J gene: TRBJ2-3
D gene: NA
clone size: NA
V gene: TRBV6-1
CDR3 length: 15
CDR3 protein: CASSEQVLRTDTQYF
CDR3 DNA: TGTGCCAGCAGTGAACAGGTCTTACGCACAGATACGCAGTATTTT

J gene: TRBJ2-5
D gene: TRBD2
clone size: NA
V gene: TRBV19
CDR3 length: 11
CDR3 protein: CASRGGETQYF
CDR3 DNA: TGTGCCAGTAGGGGGGGGGAGACCCAGTACTTC

J gene: TRBJ1-6
D gene: TRBD1
clone size: NA
V gene: TRBV27
CDR3 length: 16
CDR3 protein: CASSRTGQGTHSPLHF
CDR3 DNA: TGTGCCAGCAGCCGCACCGGACAGGGTACTCATTCACCCCTCCACTTT

J gene: TRBJ2-2
D gene: TRBD2
clone size: NA
V gene: TRBV30
CDR3 length: 12
CDR3 protein: CAWSRGGRELFF
CDR3 DNA: TGTGCCTGGAGCCGGGGGGGTAGGGAGCTGTTTTTT

J gene: TRBJ1-5
D gene: NA
clone size: NA
V gene: TRBV6-4
CDR3 length: 13
CDR3 protein: CASSQKDGRPQHF
CDR3 DNA: TGTGCCAGCAGTCAGAAGGACGGGAGGCCCCAGCATTTT

J gene: TRBJ1-5
D gene: TRBD1
clone size: NA
V gene: TRBV5-6
CDR3 length: 15
CDR3 protein: CASSLWTGTNQPQHF
CDR3 DNA: TGTGCCAGCAGCTTGTGGACAGGGACGAATCAGCCCCAGCATTTT

J gene: TRBJ2-1
D gene: NA
clone size: NA
V gene: TRBV11-2
CDR3 length: 15
CDR3 protein: CASSLRASEYNEQFF
CDR3 DNA: TGTGCCAGCAGCTTACGGGCTAGCGAGTACAATGAGCAGTTCTTC

J gene: TRBJ2-7
D gene: NA
clone size: NA
V gene: TRBV6-5
CDR3 length: 13
CDR3 protein: CASKYGRGYEQYF
CDR3 DNA: TGTGCCAGCAAATACGGAAGGGGATACGAGCAGTACTTC

J gene: TRBJ2-3
D gene: TRBD2
clone size: NA
V gene: TRBV6-5
CDR3 length: 13
CDR3 protein: CASSSGRVDTQYF
CDR3 DNA: TGTGCCAGCAGCAGCGGGAGGGTGGATACGCAGTATTTT

J gene: TRBJ2-3
D gene: NA
clone size: NA
V gene: TRBV3-1/TRBV3-2
CDR3 length: 17
CDR3 protein: CASSPRWGDGRTDTQYF
CDR3 DNA: TGTGCCAGCAGCCCCCGGTGGGGAGATGGGAGGACAGATACGCAGTATTTT

J gene: TRBJ1-3
D gene: NA
clone size: NA
V gene: TRBV19
CDR3 length: 13
CDR3 protein: CASSETTGNTIYF
CDR3 DNA: TGTGCCAGTAGTGAAACAACTGGAAACACCATATATTTT

J gene: TRBJ2-3
D gene: NA
clone size: many
V gene: TRBV10-3
CDR3 length: 14
CDR3 protein: CAISESTDSDTQYF
CDR3 DNA: TGTGCCATCAGTGAGTCGACAGACTCGGATACGCAGTATTTT

J gene: TRBJ2-7
D gene: NA
clone size: NA
V gene: TRBV6-5
CDR3 length: 13
CDR3 protein: CASVAGGTYEQYF
CDR3 DNA: TGTGCCAGCGTGGCAGGGGGGACATACGAGCAGTACTTC

J gene: TRBJ1-2
D gene: NA
clone size: NA
V gene: TRBV28
CDR3 length: 12
CDR3 protein: CASSSRGSGYTF
CDR3 DNA: TGTGCCAGCAGTTCGCGGGGATCTGGCTACACCTTC

J gene: TRBJ1-6
D gene: NA
clone size: NA
V gene: TRBV28
CDR3 length: 15
CDR3 protein: CASSTPDRNNSPLHF
CDR3 DNA: TGTGCCAGCAGTACCCCGGACAGAAATAATTCACCCCTCCACTTT

J gene: TRBJ1-1
D gene: NA
clone size: NA
V gene: TRBV15
CDR3 length: 15
CDR3 protein: CATSSPWGGDTEAFF
CDR3 DNA: TGTGCCACCAGCAGTCCATGGGGGGGCGACACTGAAGCTTTCTTT

J gene: TRBJ1-4
D gene: NA
clone size: once
V gene: TRBV19
CDR3 length: 13
CDR3 protein: CASRTLTNEKLFF
CDR3 DNA: TGTGCCAGTAGGACATTGACTAATGAAAAACTGTTTTTT

J gene: TRBJ1-2
D gene: TRBD1
clone size: NA
V gene: TRBV11-1
CDR3 length: 15
CDR3 protein: CASSFSSGQGVGYTF
CDR3 DNA: TGTGCCAGCAGCTTCTCCTCTGGACAGGGAGTTGGCTACACCTTC

J gene: TRBJ2-3
D gene: NA
clone size: NA
V gene: TRBV11-2
CDR3 length: 15
CDR3 protein: CASSLLKGLSDTQYF
CDR3 DNA: TGTGCCAGCAGCCTCTTAAAGGGGCTGTCAGATACGCAGTATTTT

J gene: TRBJ2-5
D gene: TRBD2
clone size: NA
V gene: TRBV6-5
CDR3 length: 15
CDR3 protein: CASGVGRGGRETQYF
CDR3 DNA: TGTGCCAGCGGAGTTGGACGGGGGGGCCGCGAGACCCAGTACTTC

J gene: TRBJ1-2
D gene: NA
clone size: few
V gene: TRBV7-9
CDR3 length: 13
CDR3 protein: CASTQGDSGGYTF
CDR3 DNA: TGTGCCAGCACCCAAGGGGATTCGGGAGGCTACACCTTC

J gene: TRBJ2-3
D gene: TRBD1
clone size: NA
V gene: TRBV6-5
CDR3 length: 16
CDR3 protein: CASSYSPGGHTDTQYF
CDR3 DNA: TGTGCCAGCAGTTACTCGCCAGGGGGCCACACAGATACGCAGTATTTT

J gene: TRBJ2-2
D gene: NA
clone size: NA
V gene: TRBV5-1
CDR3 length: 15
CDR3 protein: CASSSPDRSTGELFF
CDR3 DNA: TGCGCCAGCAGCTCCCCGGACAGATCCACCGGGGAGCTGTTTTTT

J gene: TRBJ1-1
D gene: NA
clone size: NA
V gene: TRBV30
CDR3 length: 13
CDR3 protein: CASLPLMNTEAFF
CDR3 DNA: TGTGCCTCCCTGCCCCTAATGAACACTGAAGCTTTCTTT

J gene: TRBJ2-5
D gene: TRBD2
clone size: once
V gene: TRBV4-1
CDR3 length: 13
CDR3 protein: CASRGLAGETQYF
CDR3 DNA: TGCGCCAGCAGAGGACTAGCGGGAGAGACCCAGTACTTC

J gene: TRBJ2-7
D gene: NA
clone size: NA
V gene: TRBV28
CDR3 length: 13
CDR3 protein: CASRPQGIHEQYF
CDR3 DNA: TGTGCCAGCAGACCTCAGGGTATCCACGAGCAGTACTTC

J gene: TRBJ1-1
D gene: TRBD1
clone size: NA
V gene: TRBV2
CDR3 length: 16
CDR3 protein: CASSVGTGGWITEAFF
CDR3 DNA: TGTGCCAGCAGTGTGGGGACAGGGGGGTGGATCACTGAAGCTTTCTTT

J gene: TRBJ1-2
D gene: TRBD1
clone size: NA
V gene: TRBV28
CDR3 length: 16
CDR3 protein: CASSLGFGTGNYGYTF
CDR3 DNA: TGTGCCAGCAGTTTAGGATTTGGGACAGGGAACTATGGCTACACCTTC

J gene: TRBJ2-6
D gene: TRBD1
clone size: once
V gene: TRBV7-9
CDR3 length: 17
CDR3 protein: CASSQTGGGSGANVLTF
CDR3 DNA: TGTGCCAGCAGTCAGACAGGGGGAGGATCTGGGGCCAACGTCCTGACTTTC